A selection of T cell receptor beta chains follows, all from one sample in a study of T cell responses to AZD1222 COVID-19 vaccine. This table comes from immunoSEQ multiplex PCR, and its TCRdb copy is limited to in-frame clones, with some not included. The data hold approximately 130,000 clones, with roughly 93% observed a single time. This specimen consisted of peripheral blood, obtained on day 0 of AZD1222 vaccination. The receptors were gathered from an adult in good health. CDR3s include the opening cysteine and the closing phenylalanine or tryptophan.

TRBV9,CASSADSRANQPQHF
TRBV5-1,CASSFTKKLFF
TRBV7-3,CASSLRGTSSDEQFF
TRBV27,CASSFGRDNEKLFF
TRBV28,CASSASGTGATNEKLFF
TRBV4-3,CASSQDRASADTEAFF
TRBV6-5,CASSTGGLGRGEQFF
TRBV5-5,CASKGTGGDYGYTF
TRBV27,CASSSTGFYSNQPQHF
TRBV28,CASSLLIQGLAGSSQPYNEQFF
TRBV28,CASSLWSRATSEAFF
TRBV4-2,CASSQGDRGRSPLHF
TRBV7-2,CASSFSGVRVEQYF
TRBV27,CASSANRGAGGYTF
TRBV29-1,CSVELAADVGETQYF
TRBV7-9,CASSPGVTQPQHF
TRBV15,CATSRDWTTASGELFF
TRBV2,CASRTSTGGTEAFF
TRBV19,CASSTIITGGRRQPQHF
TRBV7-8,CASSLGFRESHNEQFF
TRBV30,CAWSVHPGGIGELFF
TRBV29-1,CSVELGQGGEKLFF
TRBV7-9,CASRAPTYNEQFF
TRBV6-6,CASSLTDRVNSPLHF
TRBV12-2,CASRLTGGVTEAFF
TRBV5-8,CASSLGIGTEAFF
TRBV5-1,CASSPRTVLGNTIYF
TRBV9,CASSGGPVPNTEAFF
TRBV6-5,CAIRVNGELFF
TRBV9,CASSPRVQGLVSNEQFF
TRBV7-6,CASSFLKEGSEAFF
TRBV7-8,CASSVPSGNTGELFF
TRBV6-1,CASSDQGSNYGYTF
TRBV3-1/TRBV3-2,CASSQEGGSRTDTQYF
TRBV7-2,CASSLDRGVEKLFF
TRBV5-1,CASSATEEATYEQYF
TRBV14,CASSQGLGGEQFF
TRBV12-5,CASGKAGVPSSYNEQFF
TRBV6-1,CASSEALGEHQPQHF
TRBV11-2,CASSPLAGVIRTDTQYF
TRBV10-3,CAISGTSGEWNEQFF
TRBV30,CAWSVGSGNTIYF
TRBV11-2,CASSLLREVGETQYF
TRBV10-2,CASREETWDPGGNQPQHF
TRBV6-5,CASSQAPEQYF
TRBV2,CASTFSGGSEQYF
TRBV12-3/TRBV12-4,CASSHRGEAFF
TRBV10-1,CASSETGTAYGYTF
TRBV12-3/TRBV12-4,CASRGTGVETQYF
TRBV28,CASSEPNREVYGYTF
TRBV9,CASSVAAGELFF
TRBV27,CASSLRGDGVYGYTF
TRBV19,CASSISGTRLYNEQFF
TRBV14,CASSRRHGTVNTEAFF
TRBV7-9,CASSPGLEAFF
TRBV28,CASSFHRGRSTEAFF
TRBV7-8,CASSVKYRGNSGNTIYF